The entry below describes one T cell receptor beta chain. Its specificity is unknown. Here immunoSEQ multiplex PCR was the method, and the copy in TCRdb shows in-frame clones only, minus some. The repertoire holds some 150,000 clones, with about nine tenths as singletons. This CDR3 comprises 16 residues. Germline CDR1 is SGHTA and CDR2 is FQGNSA. After removal of 1 base from V and 6 bases from J, the junction contained 6 bases not matched to a gene. This sample was included in a study of T cell responses to AZD1222 COVID-19 vaccine. The overall study: Pooled in the analysis were second doses at about 4 or about 12 weeks. Findings of the study overall: Reports indicate that nearly half of spike-specific TCRs are directed at unmutated variant regions. White British donors predominated, females outnumbered males, and clonal diversity was possibly underestimated. Seropositivity was recorded at baseline in only a handful of AZD1222 recipients.

V gene TRBV7-2 combines with J gene TRBJ1-4; TRBD1 matches at 9 bases. The material was peripheral blood, obtained on day 0 of AZD1222 vaccination. The TCR originated in an adult in good health. DNA for the CDR3: TGTGCCAGCAGCTTAGGAGGGGGGACAGGGTATGAAAAACTGTTTTTT. As protein: CASSLGGGTGYEKLFF.